This T cell receptor beta chain comes out of a study of cytomegalovirus exposure and HLA in healthy donors (dated by TCRdb to between 2016 and 2019). As for the study more broadly: According to an earlier analysis of 587 of the donors, about 179 million T cells yielded 117 million unique TCR beta sequences and around 300 Gb of sequence data. Roughly 300 gigabases of sequencing data and approximately 85 million unique TCR sequences were included in an early release covering roughly 600 HLA-typed donors. Among the roughly 370 genotyped donors, about 85% belonged to the genetic ancestry cluster associated with self-reported Caucasian donors. The study was designed to test whether signatures of past pathogen exposure could be identified by cataloging public T cell receptors. The study profiled the T cell repertoires of about 720 subjects by immunosequencing and related them to cytomegalovirus serostatus. A separate validation cohort of 90 to 150 different subjects was used in addition to the roughly 700-subject first cohort. To predict cytomegalovirus infection status, the study combined high-throughput TCR immunosequencing, statistical association of individual TCRs with disease status, and machine learning. In a later analysis, previously published TCR beta repertoires from several hundred donors were re-analyzed and high-resolution HLA genotyping was added so that TCR occurrence patterns could be studied. Rather than drawing on any new phenotypic data, the later analysis identified candidate immune exposures from TCR beta sequences and the way those sequences occurred across donors. In an earlier analysis of roughly 600 of the donors, high-throughput TCR beta sequencing was used to judge whether each TCR beta V gene segment behaved as functional or pseudogenic. Donor age, sex, ethnicity and CMV serostatus were collected together with the repertoire data. A later genetic analysis took genome-wide SNP genotypes for about three fifths of the 666 donors and used that subset as a discovery cohort. Every repertoire in the discovery cohort had been generated on one and the same sequencing platform. Both class I and class II loci were covered by HLA typing, at four-digit resolution. The number of donors typed differed by locus, with about 620-630 for A, B, C, DRB1 and DQB1, roughly 520 for DQA1, over 600 for DPA1, and some 440 for DPB1. Because of strong linkage in the cohort, roughly five DR-DQ haplotypes were treated as single units for association and clustering. Across 398 genotyped donors of the cohort, an average of approximately 200,000 unique TCR beta nucleotide sequences per donor were sequenced, and around 20% of those sequences were non-productive. General conclusions and limits of the study: The study listed 170 or so TCR beta chains as associated with cytomegalovirus. A later genetic analysis associated a missense DCLRE1C variant with V-gene and J-gene trimming of TCR beta chains, and an independent cohort replicated the association. Because some donors lacked HLA typing at each locus, the association tests relied only on the typed subset. Linkage disequilibrium might explain the correlated functional status among segregating V segments, but an unknown experimental factor could not be ruled out. A few of the identified cytomegalovirus-associated TCR beta chains were confirmed in vitro to be specific for cytomegalovirus antigens. The cohort was sequenced for TCR beta chains only, and without alpha or paired-chain data the features that could be detected were limited. Because counts were too low, around 17 rarely observed V segments, including chromosome 9 orphons, were left out of the earlier analysis of about 500 of the donors. In a later analysis, several top co-occurrence clusters were reported to appear linked to parvovirus B19, influenza, CMV and Epstein-Barr virus. In a later analysis, TCR association rates were found to vary across HLA loci, with the most associated TCRs seen for DRB1 alleles and the fewest for HLA-C alleles. Strong co-occurrence of HLA alleles, especially DR and DQ, made assigning TCR associations to individual alleles difficult. Immune exposure information for the cohort was limited to CMV serostatus. A later analysis found that HLA-associated TCR beta chains were more clonally expanded and had lower generation probabilities than equally common non-associated chains. The authors suggested that the approach could potentially be extended to other disease states and immunological phenotypes. An earlier analysis of some 590 of the donors showed that most TCR beta V segments appeared in productive rearrangements either about 87% or about 30% of the time, which broadly matched IMGT annotations. The classifier was reported to diagnose cytomegalovirus status with high specificity and sensitivity in both the original cohort and the validation cohort. A cluster of highly shared sequence variants was judged likely to represent a technical artifact of the sequencing pipeline. Most CMV-associated TCR beta chains appeared to be HLA-restricted in a later analysis, and the HLA associations seemed to be driven largely by CMV exposure. Roughly uniform sequencing depth across donors was assumed in presence/absence analyses, although this assumption may not hold. A later genetic analysis reported fewer N-insertions in productive TCRs among donors in an Asian-associated ancestry cluster than the roughly 620-donor mean. Because the 87-base-pair reads could not distinguish some IMGT-functional V segments, including TRBV6-2 and TRBV6-3, those segments were excluded. A later analysis associated 16,951 TCR beta sequences with specific HLA alleles at a false discovery rate of 0.05. A further reported finding was that TCR beta sequences accurately predicted the HLA-A and HLA-B alleles for most subjects in the first cohort. Most TCR sequences were seen in very few donors, while some public TCRs were found in many individuals.

Libraries were made using the immunoSEQ multiplex PCR assay. A mixture of 60 forward primers for TCR Vbeta segments and 13 reverse primers for TCR Jbeta segments was used in the multiplex PCR. The CDR3 region of rearranged TCR beta genes was amplified from genomic DNA with a multiplex PCR assay. The amplified TCR beta libraries were sequenced on the Illumina HiSeq System as 87-base-pair reads. The original methods were these. Across the 600 to 700 repertoires, a later analysis counted 60 million to 90 million unique TCR beta chains, approximately 10 million of which were shared by at least two donors. Raw reads were error-corrected and collapsed into unique sequences with a nearest-neighbor algorithm that merged closely related sequences to remove PCR and sequencing errors. To assign V, D and J gene segments, CDR3 sequences were aligned to IMGT reference sequences. Each retained sequence needed at least a six-nucleotide match to both a V gene segment and a J gene segment. Rearrangements were called productive when the CDR3 lacked stop codons and stayed in frame with V and J; all others were non-productive. CDR3 was defined according to IMGT convention as the region running from the second conserved V-encoded cysteine to the conserved J-encoded phenylalanine. Sequences without an unambiguous match to a single V gene segment were excluded from the earlier analysis of about 630 of the donors. An earlier analysis of under 750 of the donors called V segments functional above 56.7% productive rearrangements and segregating when the between-donor standard deviation exceeded 5%. To diagnose cytomegalovirus status from the catalog of TCR beta chain sequences, a statistical classification framework was built. A later analysis assigned V and J genes by comparing TCR nucleotide sequences with IMGT/GENE-DB human TR gene sequences. The TCRdist pipeline was used in a later analysis to assign CDR3 sequences and most-parsimonious VDJ recombination scenarios. In a later analysis, every TCR beta chain was defined by the combination of its CDR3 amino acid sequence and its V-gene family, and reads without a unique V-gene family were dropped. In a later analysis, around 650 highly shared, low-generation-probability nucleotide sequences were removed to address suspected cross-contamination and a sequencing artifact. In a later analysis, a clonal expansion index for each public chain was calculated from normalized within-repertoire ranks of inferred template counts. A later analysis computed generation probabilities with a VDJ recombination model fitted to out-of-frame rearrangements, and checked the results against IGoR. Hypergeometric tests were used in a later analysis to score TCR-TCR, TCR-HLA and TCR-CMV co-occurrence, with a repertoire-size bias correction applied to the TCR pairs. A later analysis estimated false discovery rates by permuting HLA or CMV assignments 20 times. In a later analysis, co-occurring TCRs were grouped with DBSCAN, and TCRdist sequence similarity was added when clustering was performed within HLA-allele-positive subsets. Co-occurrence clustering excluded repertoires with fewer than 30,000 or more than 120,000 public chains, plus five with anomalous nucleotide sharing. TCRdb re-hosts the immuneACCESS table, in-frame sequences only. Its copies lack some clones; in the studies checked, an unresolved V gene accounts for under half of them, and the cause for the rest is not known. For V, J and clone size, that table is used; D and trimming come from the DNA. This sample's table has entries for about 34,000 clones. The ten largest clones capture roughly 3.5% of the sample.

In the case of this clone: This clone's antigen is unknown.

The cohort comprised some 680 healthy bone marrow donors. All cohort members were sampled while nominally healthy, although unrecorded immune exposures were likely present. The donor tested CMV seropositive, placing the donor among the 250 to 350 seropositive members of the cohort. A peripheral blood sample was collected from each donor, and TCR beta sequencing was performed on peripheral blood mononuclear cells. Genomic DNA extraction from the blood cell samples was performed with the Qiagen DNeasy Blood Extraction Kit. The cysteine opens and the phenylalanine closes a CDR3 of 14 amino acids. This entry keeps only the CDR3 DNA: 42 bases, framed from base 1. Compared with germline, V lacks 5 bases and J lacks 0 bases; bases without a gene match: 2. The germline V gene yields MNHEY for CDR1 and SVGAGI for CDR2.

This receptor was identified in a woman aged 40 to 50 in good health and CMV-seropositive. Sequenced material: PBMCs. The sequence links TRBV6-5 to TRBJ1-2; a stretch of 8 junction bases matches TRBD1. In nucleotide form, the sequence is TGTGCCAGCAGTCGGACAGGGTCTAACTATGGCTACACCTTC. Its amino acids are CASSRTGSNYGYTF.